Presented here are 26 T cell receptor beta chains from one specimen sequenced in a study of cytomegalovirus exposure and HLA in healthy donors. PCR amplification relied on 60 Vbeta primers (plus 13 Jbeta primers). The repertoire was sequenced with immunoSEQ multiplex PCR; TCRdb's copy has only in-frame clones and lacks some. Of some 140,000 clones detected, 70% to 75% appear once; the ten largest clones hold 1.3%. Sequences were obtained from PBMCs. These receptors came from a woman aged 35 to 49 in good health and CMV-seronegative.

CDR3 sequence reads: CASSLDRAVNTEAFF. As DNA, the CDR3 is TGCGCCAGCAGCTTGGACAGGGCGGTGAACACTGAAGCTTTCTTT. This sequence joins TRBV5-1 and TRBJ1-1, with D tentatively TRBD1 (6 bases). This CDR3 comprises 15 residues. V was clipped by 0 bases and J by 0 bases, with 9 bases between them. Germline values: CDR1 SGHRS, CDR2 YFSETQ.

In its sample, this clone was seen a few times. CDR3 amino acids: CASSSVGGGAGTGELFF. DNA for the CDR3: TGCGCCAGCAGCTCCGTCGGCGGGGGGGCAGGAACCGGGGAGCTGTTTTTT. This chain uses TRBV5-1 with TRBJ2-2; the match to TRBD2 covers 9 bases. Germline CDR1 is SGHRS and CDR2 is YFSETQ. The CDR3 spans 17 residues. Unmatched junction bases numbered 11, after V lost 3 bases and J lost 5 bases.

The V gene is TRBV4-1, the J gene TRBJ2-2; TRBD2 might be the D (5 bases). V dropped 6 bases and J dropped 7 bases, with 18 bases sitting between them. CDR1 and CDR2 (germline): MGHRA, YSYEKL. The CDR3 is made up of 15 amino acids. CDR3 DNA sequence: TGCGCCAGCAGTCAACAAGATCGGGGTATCGGGGAGCTGTTTTTT. Translating gives CASSQQDRGIGELFF.

This chain links TRBV6-1 with TRBJ2-7; a possible D gene is TRBD1 (6 bases). Germline V gene sequence: CDR1 MNHNS, CDR2 SASEGT. The CDR3 length is 15 residues. The V end lost 2 bases, the J end lost 1 base, and 12 bases lay between the germline ends. DNA for the CDR3: TGTGCCAGCAGTGAATCTTGGACAGAGTCCTACGAGCAGTACGTC. Translating gives CASSESWTESYEQYV.

In this sample, this clone turned up a few times. V and J are TRBV6-5 and TRBJ1-1; D possibly corresponds to TRBD1 (5 bases). Germline CDR1 reads MNHEY; CDR2 reads SVGAGI. The CDR3 contains 14 residues. With 0 bases removed from V and 4 bases from J, the gap between germline ends came to 9 bases. The DNA for the CDR3 is TGTGCCAGCAGTTACTCGGAAGGGGCCACTGAAGCTTTCTTT. Its translation is CASSYSEGATEAFF.

The chain uses TRBV7-2 and TRBJ2-2; TRBD2 aligns across 12 bases. CDR3 length equals 16 residues. Germline V gene lookup returns CDR1 SGHTA and CDR2 FQGNSA. Trimming removed 5 bases from V and 9 bases from J; junction bases left unmatched: 10. CDR3 loop: CASSLIGLAGRRELFF. The DNA for the CDR3 is TGTGCCAGCAGCCTAATCGGACTAGCGGGACGAAGGGAGCTGTTTTTT.

This clone was recorded only once. The chain has TRBV9 and TRBJ2-7, with 9 nucleotides matching TRBD2. The germline V gene encodes CDR1 SGDLS and CDR2 YYNGEE. Germline trimming cut 0 bases from V and 1 base from J; bases unmatched to any gene: 2. This CDR3 contains 15 residues. The CDR3 nucleotides are TGTGCCAGCAGCGTAGATAGCGGGAGATCCTACGAGCAGTACTTC. Its protein product is CASSVDSGRSYEQYF. The variable domain in full, with the rest retrieved from reference TRBV9 and TRBJ2-7, is DSGVTQTPKHLITATGQRVTLRCSPRSGDLSVYWYQQSLDQGLQFLIQYYNGEERAKGNILERFSAQQFPDLHSELNLSSLELGDSALYFCASSVDSGRSYEQYFGPGTRLTVT.

V gene TRBV9 combines with J gene TRBJ2-2; weak D call: TRBD1 (6 bases). V gave up 4 bases and J gave up 0 bases, with 10 bases separating them. The CDR3 is made up of 15 amino acids. The germline V gene encodes CDR1 SGDLS and CDR2 YYNGEE. This chain's CDR3 is CASSPRTANTGELFF. CDR3 bases: TGTGCCAGCAGCCCTCGGACAGCGAACACCGGGGAGCTGTTTTTT.

The chain links TRBV28 to TRBJ1-1; tentative D call: TRBD1 (6 bases). The CDR3 has 14 amino acids. Germline CDR1 and CDR2: MDHEN and SYDVKM. Trimming removed 3 bases at V and 4 bases at J, with 12 bases between. The CDR3 sequence: CASSLGGARTEAFF. CDR3 sequence (DNA): TGTGCCAGCAGTTTGGGGGGGGCGCGCACTGAAGCTTTCTTT. The full variable domain, completed using reference TRBV28 and TRBJ1-1, is DVKVTQSSRYLVKRTGEKVFLECVQDMDHENMFWYRQDPGLGLRLIYFSYDVKMKEKGDIPEGYSVSREKKERFSLILESASTNQTSMYLCASSLGGARTEAFFGQGTRLTVV.

The chain recombines TRBV5-1 with TRBJ2-1; no definite D call. The CDR3 has 12 amino acids. Per the germline V gene, CDR1 is SGHRS and CDR2 is YFSETQ. V gave up 2 bases and J gave up 7 bases, with 7 bases separating them. This CDR3 reads CASSLSRNEQFF. CDR3 nucleotide sequence: TGCGCCAGCAGCTTATCTAGGAATGAGCAGTTCTTC.

The chain employs TRBV7-9 and TRBJ1-1, with 9 positions matching TRBD1. V shed 5 bases and J 0 bases; nucleotides not matched to a gene: 7. Germline CDR1 reads SEHNR; CDR2 reads FQNEAQ (reference sequence). The CDR3 consists of 16 residues. The CDR3 sequence: CASSTRDREMNTEAFF. The DNA for the CDR3 is TGTGCCAGCAGCACCCGGGACAGGGAAATGAACACTGAAGCTTTCTTT.

This chain links TRBV11-2 with TRBJ1-1; D not certain. Per the germline V gene, CDR1 is SGHAT and CDR2 is FQNNGV. This CDR3 contains 13 residues. Trimming cost V 5 bases and J 1 base, with 8 bases left between them. The CDR3 bases are TGTGCCAGCAGCCAAAAGCGGAACACTGAAGCTTTCTTT. It encodes CASSQKRNTEAFF.

This chain joins TRBV27 and TRBJ1-1, with D maybe TRBD1 (5 bases). The CDR3 has 16 residues. Germline CDR1 is MNHEY and CDR2 is SMNVEV (reference sequence). The V gene lost 6 bases and the J gene lost 4 bases, with 21 bases spanning the gap. The DNA for the CDR3 is TGTGCCAGCAGCGCCTGGAGGGGTCGAAGTGGCACTGAAGCTTTCTTT. Its translation is CASSAWRGRSGTEAFF.

This clone came up a few times. J is TRBJ2-1 and V is TRBV2; 15 positions agree with TRBD2. CDR1 is SNHLY and CDR2 is FYNNEI in the germline V gene. With 0 bases clipped from V and 4 bases from J, the junction kept 10 bases outside the gene matches. This CDR3 is built from 20 residues. The CDR3 reads CASSEAHWTSGGELYNEQFF. As DNA, the CDR3 is TGTGCCAGCAGTGAAGCGCATTGGACTAGCGGGGGGGAATTATACAATGAGCAGTTCTTC.

This chain joins TRBV7-6 and TRBJ2-5, with 7 bases identical to TRBD2. The V segment lost 2 bases and the J segment 3 bases; nucleotides outside the gene matches: 9. This CDR3 is built from 16 residues. The V gene's germline CDR1 is SGHVS and CDR2 FNYEAQ. This CDR3 is CASSLPPGGGEETQYF. The DNA of the CDR3 is TGTGCCAGCAGCTTACCCCCGGGGGGAGGCGAAGAGACCCAGTACTTC.

In its sample, this clone was seen once. For the CDR3, the DNA is TGTGCCAGCAGCGCTGCTTCAGGAAAAGGCTACACCTTC. Amino acids: CASSAASGKGYTF. The chain combines TRBV9 with TRBJ1-2, with D unresolved. Between the trimmed V and J ends, which lost 3 bases and 8 bases, there was a span of 14 bases. The CDR3 is made up of 13 amino acids. CDR1 and CDR2 (germline): SGDLS, YYNGEE.

The chain joins TRBV28 to TRBJ1-1, with D perhaps TRBD1 (5 bases). Germline V lookup: CDR1 MDHEN, CDR2 SYDVKM. The V end lost 5 bases, the J end lost 6 bases, and 16 bases lay between the germline ends. The CDR3 extends over 14 amino acids. DNA for the CDR3: TGTGCCAGCAGTGGAGGGACGGGAATCTCTGAAGCTTTCTTT. Its protein is CASSGGTGISEAFF. Drawing the rest from reference TRBV28 and TRBJ1-1, the complete variable domain is DVKVTQSSRYLVKRTGEKVFLECVQDMDHENMFWYRQDPGLGLRLIYFSYDVKMKEKGDIPEGYSVSREKKERFSLILESASTNQTSMYLCASSGGTGISEAFFGQGTRLTVV.

A remark on this clone: The sample contains more than one DNA sequence encoding this CDR3. The chain carries TRBV5-1 and TRBJ1-4; 7 positions agree with TRBD1. The length of the CDR3 is 16 residues. J was trimmed by 0 bases and V by 4 bases; bases with no gene match: 6. CDR1 is SGHRS and CDR2 is YFSETQ in the germline V gene. The CDR3 nucleotides read TGCGCCAGCAGCAAGGGACAGCCTGCAACTAATGAAAAACTGTTTTTT. Translating it yields CASSKGQPATNEKLFF.

This chain uses TRBV5-5 with TRBJ2-7; D is unresolved. CDR1 and CDR2 (germline): SGHKS, YYEKEE (reference sequence). The CDR3 has 14 amino acids. Trimming removed 0 bases at V and 0 bases at J, with 7 bases between. This CDR3 is CASSLEVDSYEQYV. The CDR3, as DNA: TGTGCCAGCAGCTTGGAAGTAGACTCCTACGAGCAGTACGTC.

CDR3 in amino acids: CASSHIQGARYNEQFF. DNA of the CDR3: TGTGCCAGCAGTCATATTCAGGGGGCACGGTACAATGAGCAGTTCTTC. The chain has TRBV7-6 and TRBJ2-1, with 8 bases that match TRBD1. The CDR3 totals 16 residues. The germline gives CDR1 SGHVS, CDR2 FNYEAQ. Germline trimming cut 6 bases from V and 4 bases from J; bases unmatched to any gene: 11.

The chain employs TRBV5-1 and TRBJ2-3; 8 bases fit TRBD2. This CDR3 has 18 amino acids. Germline trimming cut 1 base from V and 2 bases from J; bases unmatched to any gene: 12. The germline gives CDR1 SGHRS, CDR2 YFSETQ. CDR3 region: CASSLRVRTSSNTDTQYF. CDR3 bases: TGCGCCAGCAGCTTGAGAGTGCGGACTAGCTCAAACACAGATACGCAGTATTTT.

The chain links TRBV29-1 to TRBJ2-1; a weak D match, TRBD1 (6 bases). Trimming shortened V by 2 bases and J by 7 bases, and 18 bases separated the two germline ends. CDR1 and CDR2 (germline): SQVTM, ANQGSEA. This CDR3 has 15 amino acids. For the CDR3, the DNA is TGCAGCGTTGAACGGGACACCGGAGAGGTTAATGAGCAGTTCTTC. This sequence encodes CSVERDTGEVNEQFF.

This clone was counted between two and nine times. The chain uses TRBV6-6 and TRBJ2-1; weak D call: TRBD1 (6 bases). This CDR3 is built from 15 residues. V lost 8 bases, J lost 7 bases, and 21 bases lay in between. Germline CDR1 reads MNHNY; CDR2 reads SVGAGI (reference sequence). CDR3 sequence: CASAPRDTKRNEQFF. CDR3 nucleotides: TGTGCCAGCGCCCCCCGGGACACAAAAAGGAATGAGCAGTTCTTC.

The chain has TRBV11-2 and TRBJ2-1, with TRBD1 identical over 7 bases. V was pared by 0 bases and J by 6 bases, with 2 bases of the junction left unmatched. From germline, CDR1 is SGHAT and CDR2 FQNNGV. The CDR3 covers 14 residues. The CDR3 is CASSLEGTVNEQFF. CDR3 nucleotides: TGTGCCAGCAGCTTAGAGGGGACAGTCAATGAGCAGTTCTTC. Full variable domain (outside the CDR3, taken from reference TRBV11-2 and TRBJ2-1): EAGVAQSPRYKIIEKRQSVAFWCNPISGHATLYWYQQILGQGPKLLIQFQNNGVVDDSQLPKDRFSAERLKGVDSTLKIQPAKLEDSAVYLCASSLEGTVNEQFFGPGTRLTVL.

This clone was found a few times. J is TRBJ2-7 and V is TRBV5-6, with TRBD2 matching over 7 bases. This CDR3 is built from 13 residues. Germline CDR1 reads SGHDT; CDR2 reads YYEEEE. V was clipped by 4 bases and J by 4 bases; unmatched bases: 5. CDR3 loop: CASSPTRGYEQYV. The CDR3 region has the DNA TGTGCCAGCAGCCCCACGCGGGGGTACGAGCAGTACGTC.

The sample holds one count of this clone. The rearrangement links TRBV28 to TRBJ1-2; possibly TRBD1 for D (5 bases). Germline lookup yields CDR1 MDHEN and CDR2 SYDVKM. The CDR3 loop spans 12 amino acids. The V gene lost 3 bases and the J gene lost 4 bases, with 6 bases spanning the gap. The CDR3 DNA follows: TGTGCCAGCAGTTTTCAGGGCTATGGCTACACCTTC. As protein: CASSFQGYGYTF.